The 20 T cell receptor beta chains listed next were all sequenced from one sample in a study of T cell changes during pregnancy in multiple sclerosis. Produced via immunoSEQ multiplex PCR; TCRdb's table is partial and in-frame only. The sample lists around 100,000 clones, approximately 93% occurring once. Material: peripheral blood, obtained after pregnancy. The receptors shown here come from a female donor with multiple sclerosis, enrolled in a pregnancy study.

In nucleotides, the CDR3 is TGCGCCAGCAGCCAAGGACCTACAGGGACAATCTTTGAAGCTTTCTTT. This translates into CASSQGPTGTIFEAFF. V is TRBV4-1 and J is TRBJ1-1; tentatively, D is TRBD1 (6 bases). The germline V gene encodes CDR1 MGHRA and CDR2 YSYEKL. This CDR3 has 16 amino acids. The V gene lost 1 base and the J gene lost 7 bases, with 19 bases spanning the gap.

This clone has more than one count but fewer than ten. J is TRBJ2-7 and V is TRBV6-5; 8 nucleotides agree with TRBD1. Germline V gives CDR1 MNHEY, CDR2 SVGAGI. V dropped 6 bases and J dropped 2; count of bases not matched to a gene: 9. This CDR3 region has 15 residues. CDR3 coding DNA: TGTGCCAGCAGGCCCAGGACAGGGCTAACCTACGAGCAGTACTTC. This sequence encodes CASRPRTGLTYEQYF.

This rearrangement joins TRBV5-6 to TRBJ1-1; D unresolved. CDR3 length: 16 amino acids. V was cut by 1 base and J by 3 bases, with 16 bases left in between. Germline V lookup: CDR1 SGHDT, CDR2 YYEEEE. As DNA, the CDR3 is TGTGCCAGCAGCTTGTATCCGACAAGACCCGACACTGAAGCTTTCTTT. Translating gives CASSLYPTRPDTEAFF.

The chain employs TRBV27 and TRBJ2-5, with 7 positions matching TRBD2. The CDR3 loop spans 16 amino acids. Germline CDR1 reads MNHEY; CDR2 reads SMNVEV (reference sequence). V gave up 5 bases and J gave up 4 bases; unmatched junction bases: 13. CDR3 sequence (DNA): TGTGCCAGCAGTCCTACCATCAGTAGCGGGCCAGAGACCCAGTACTTC. Protein: CASSPTISSGPETQYF.

This clone was seen only a few times. J is TRBJ1-1 and V is TRBV30, with D possibly matching TRBD1 (5 bases). The CDR3 is made up of 13 amino acids. Trimming cost V 1 base and J 0 bases, with 6 bases left between them. Germline assignment: CDR1 GTSNPN and CDR2 SVGIG (reference sequence). CDR3 DNA sequence: TGTGCCTGGAGTGGACAGTTGAACACTGAAGCTTTCTTT. This sequence encodes CAWSGQLNTEAFF.

The chain has TRBV5-1 and TRBJ2-7; TRBD1 agrees at 9 bases. The CDR3 is 15 amino acids. Trimming took 4 bases from V and 3 from J; bases not matched to a gene: 8. Germline V gene data show CDR1 as SGHRS and CDR2 as YFSETQ. CDR3 protein: CASSGGTGINYEQYF. The CDR3 DNA sequence: TGCGCCAGCAGCGGGGGGACAGGGATAAACTACGAGCAGTACTTC.

The V gene is TRBV4-2, the J gene TRBJ1-1; a possible D gene is TRBD1 (5 bases). The CDR3 is 15 amino acids. V lost 4 bases and J 5 bases, leaving 17 bases between the germline ends. Germline V gene data show CDR1 as LGHNA and CDR2 as YNFKEQ. The CDR3 here is CASSRRGSSSTEAFF. The DNA for the CDR3 is TGTGCCAGCAGCCGTAGGGGCAGCTCTTCGACTGAAGCTTTCTTT.

The gene calls are TRBV10-1 and TRBJ1-5; no definite D call. Looked up from germline, CDR1 is WNHNN and CDR2 is SYGVQD (reference sequence). Trimming left V 3 bases short and J 2 bases short, with 5 bases between. CDR3 length equals 13 residues. CDR3 bases: TGCGCCAGCAGTGAAACAGGCAATCAGCCCCAGCATTTT. It specifies CASSETGNQPQHF.

J is TRBJ2-1 and V is TRBV2; 14 bases line up with TRBD2. V was pared by 7 bases and J by 7 bases, with 3 bases of the junction left unmatched. Germline V gives CDR1 SNHLY, CDR2 FYNNEI. The length of the CDR3 is 14 residues. CDR3 DNA: TGTGCCAGCATAGGACTAGCGGGGGGAAATGAGCAGTTCTTC. This gives the protein CASIGLAGGNEQFF. Supplemented by reference TRBV2 and TRBJ2-1, the full variable domain reads EPEVTQTPSHQVTQMGQEVILRCVPISNHLYFYWYRQILGQKVEFLVSFYNNEISEKSEIFDDQFSVERPDGSNFTLKIRSTKLEDSAMYFCASIGLAGGNEQFFGPGTRLTVL.

This clone was observed many times. The rearrangement links TRBV19 to TRBJ2-7; 8 bases are a match to TRBD2. There are 13 residues in the CDR3. Germline V gene lookup returns CDR1 LNHDA and CDR2 SQIVND (reference sequence). Trimming removed 5 bases from V and 5 bases from J; junction bases left unmatched: 5. CDR3 coding DNA: TGTGCCAGTAGTCTCCGGGGACTAGACGAGCAGTACTTC. Encoded protein: CASSLRGLDEQYF.

V usage is TRBV11-3 and J usage is TRBJ2-5, with 10 bases aligning to TRBD2. The CDR3 spans 16 residues. The junction had 6 bases not matched to a gene; V was cut back by 1 base and J by 4 bases. Germline V gene data show CDR1 as SGHNT and CDR2 as YENEEA. CDR3 DNA sequence: TGTGCCAGCAGCTTAGGGAGCGGGGGGGCCGGAGAGACCCAGTACTTC. It yields the protein CASSLGSGGAGETQYF. Together with reference TRBV11-3 and TRBJ2-5, the CDR3 gives the full variable domain: EAGVVQSPRYKIIEKKQPVAFWCNPISGHNTLYWYLQNLGQGPELLIRYENEEAVDDSQLPKDRFSAERLKGVDSTLKIQPAELGDSAVYLCASSLGSGGAGETQYFGPGTRLLVL.

The rearrangement joins TRBV29-1 to TRBJ2-2; D remains ambiguous. The CDR3 consists of 11 residues. In germline, CDR1 is SQVTM, CDR2 ANQGSEA. V was pared by 3 bases and J by 5 bases, with 4 bases between. The chain's CDR3 is CSVDRTGELFF. In DNA, the CDR3 is TGCAGCGTTGACAGGACCGGGGAGCTGTTTTTT.

V gene TRBV11-2 combines with J gene TRBJ2-1; D unclear. V was pared by 1 base and J by 9 bases, with 4 bases between. Germline lookup yields CDR1 SGHAT and CDR2 FQNNGV. This CDR3 has 11 residues. The CDR3 here is CASSLGVEQFF. Here the CDR3 DNA reads TGTGCCAGCAGCTTAGGAGTTGAGCAGTTCTTC.

The chain carries TRBV5-4 and TRBJ2-1, with a weak D call TRBD2 (7 bases). The CDR3 is 16 residues long. Trimming took 4 bases from V and 6 from J, leaving 20 bases between them. Germline assignment: CDR1 SGHNT and CDR2 YYREEE (reference sequence). DNA for the CDR3: TGTGCCAGCAGCGGGGGAGGCGGGGGCCTCTTCAATGAGCAGTTCTTC. Protein: CASSGGGGGLFNEQFF.

This clone was observed once. The V call is TRBV5-1, the J call TRBJ1-4; 10 bases fit TRBD1. This CDR3 comprises 14 residues. Germline V CDR1 and CDR2: SGHRS, YFSETQ. V shed 4 bases and J 7 bases; nucleotides not matched to a gene: 4. The CDR3 reads CASSPRDRGEKLFF. CDR3 bases: TGCGCCAGCAGCCCCCGGGACAGGGGTGAAAAACTGTTTTTT.

The J gene is TRBJ2-7, the V gene TRBV21-1; the table's D call, TRBD1, has no DNA check behind it. TRBV21-1 represents a pseudogene. The CDR3 has 13 amino acids. In DNA form, the CDR3 reads TGTGCCAGCACCCCGGACACCCCATACGAGCAGTACTTC. Its protein product is CASTPDTPYEQYF.

CDR3 loop: CASSWEGFPTGGYTF. For the CDR3, the DNA is TGTGCCAGCAGCTGGGAGGGGTTCCCAACGGGTGGCTACACCTTC. The chain carries TRBV7-8 and TRBJ1-2; tentatively, D is TRBD1 (5 bases). Germline assignment: CDR1 SGHVS and CDR2 FQNEAQ. Trimming cost V 4 bases and J 7 bases, with 19 bases left between them. CDR3 length equals 15 residues.

This rearrangement joins TRBV25-1 to TRBJ1-2, with D perhaps TRBD1 (5 bases). CDR3 length: 12 amino acids. CDR1 and CDR2 from the germline V gene are MGHDK and SYGVNS. The V end was cut by 6 bases, the J end by 3 bases, with 8 bases between. The CDR3 protein is CASSEQDYGYTF. The CDR3 nucleotides read TGTGCCAGCAGCGAACAGGACTATGGCTACACCTTC.

The V call is TRBV10-3, the J call TRBJ2-1; 7 positions match TRBD2. Per germline, CDR1 ENHRY and CDR2 SYGVKD. This CDR3 comprises 12 residues. The ends lost 10 bases at V and 9 bases at J; junction bases unmatched: 9. In DNA form, the CDR3 reads TGTGCCACCGGAGGACTAGATATTGAGCAGTTCTTC. It yields the protein CATGGLDIEQFF.

The chain joins TRBV6-4 to TRBJ2-2; 11 positions match TRBD2. There are 16 residues in the CDR3. Germline trimming cut 7 bases from V and 3 bases from J; bases unmatched to any gene: 7. Germline loops: CDR1 MRHNA, CDR2 SNTAGT. The CDR3 DNA reads TGTGCCAGCACGTCCTCGACTAGCGGGGACACCGGGGAGCTGTTTTTT. Translated: CASTSSTSGDTGELFF.